This TCR beta chain was retrieved from a study of control samples from healthy donors and cancer patients. This CDR3 is built from 13 residues. V lost 8 bases to trimming and J lost 2 bases, with 12 bases between them. The germline V gene encodes CDR1 GTSNPN and CDR2 SVGIG (reference sequence). Assay used: immunoSEQ multiplex PCR; TCRdb lists only in-frame clones, some missing. The table has some 100,000 clones, 80% to 95% seen once. The receptor's source is a man aged 18 to 29 in good health. Sample: blood. The chain recombines TRBV30 with TRBJ1-4; no definite D call. Here the CDR3 reads CATARRTNEKLFF. CDR3 coding DNA: TGTGCCACGGCTCGGCGGACTAATGAAAAACTGTTTTTT. Based on the CDR3 plus reference TRBV30 and TRBJ1-4, the full variable domain is SQTIHQWPATLVQPVGSPLSLECTVEGTSNPNLYWYRQAAGRGLQLLFYSVGIGQISSEVPQNLSASRPQDRQFILSSKKLLLSDSGFYLCATARRTNEKLFFGSGTQLSVL.